This T cell receptor (beta chain) was recorded in a study of cytomegalovirus exposure and HLA in healthy donors. Background on the study: Earlier, fewer than 140 million unique TCR beta sequences were recovered from some 200 million T cells by an analysis.

V was shortened by 2 bases and J by 2 bases, with 13 bases between the two germline ends. This CDR3 region has 16 residues. The V gene's germline CDR1 is SGHRS and CDR2 YFSETQ. The PCR was carried out with 60 Vbeta primers and 13 Jbeta primers. TCRdb's copy holds only in-frame clones and misses some; the assay was immunoSEQ multiplex PCR. The sample carries around 150,000 clones, 75% to 80% recorded once. This clone has only one observation. Antigen specificity is unknown. Whole-study findings and limits: Using a false discovery rate of 0.05, a later analysis showed that approximately 17,000 TCR beta sequences were associated with HLA alleles. Confirmation in vitro established that a few CMV-associated chains were specific for CMV antigens. Cytomegalovirus status was reportedly diagnosed by the classifier with high specificity and sensitivity.

The chain joins TRBV5-1 to TRBJ2-2, with D possibly matching TRBD2 (5 bases). The receptor was isolated from a man younger than 35 in good health and CMV-seronegative. The sample was PBMCs. CDR3: CASSLGGRINTGELFF. The CDR3 DNA is TGCGCCAGCAGCTTAGGAGGCAGAATAAACACCGGGGAGCTGTTTTTT.